Listed below are T cell receptor beta chains from one sample, sequenced in a study of shared clonotypes between healthy human individuals. Data came from immunoSEQ multiplex PCR; TCRdb stores just in-frame clones and leaves some out. The profile covers around 700,000 clones, with 72% appearing a single time and under 2% taken by the ten largest. Sequencing was done on a sample of memory CD4+ T cells sorted from blood. The receptor set was obtained from a woman aged 30 to 39 in good health. Each CDR3 is given with its conserved first and last residue. Each record gives: CDR3 protein, CDR3 DNA, D gene, clone size, J gene, V gene. A D gene is named only where the DNA matches it firmly. Clone size, where shown, is once, few, many, or a class for clones that have expanded.

CASSNHRGPYEQYF TGTGCCAGCAGCAATCACAGGGGCCCGTACGAGCAGTACTTC . . TRBJ2-7 TRBV21-1
CASSPTLGQGSLEQYF TGTGCCAGCAGTCCAACCCTAGGACAGGGATCCCTCGAGCAGTACTTC TRBD1 . TRBJ2-7 TRBV28
CASSRSRISSGKGVVNEQFF TGCGCCAGCAGTCGATCGAGGATTTCTAGCGGGAAAGGGGTTGTGAATGAGCAGTTCTTC TRBD2 . TRBJ2-1 TRBV4-1
CASTRDRANYGYTF TGCGCCAGCACTCGGGACAGGGCTAACTATGGCTACACCTTC TRBD1 . TRBJ1-2 TRBV5-1
CASNLAGTYEQYF TGTGCCAGCAACCTAGCGGGAACCTACGAGCAGTACTTC TRBD2 . TRBJ2-7 TRBV7-2
CASSWTSGVLADTQYF TGTGCCAGCAGCTGGACTAGCGGGGTTTTAGCAGATACGCAGTATTTT TRBD2 few TRBJ2-3 TRBV4-2
CASSQGPNQPQHF TGTGCCAGCAGCCAGGGTCCCAATCAGCCCCAGCATTTT . . TRBJ1-5 TRBV27
CASSLGDNEQFF TGTGCCAGCAGCTTAGGTGACAATGAGCAGTTCTTC . few TRBJ2-1 TRBV11-1
CASSESQRNYGYTF TGTGCCAGCAGTGAATCCCAAAGGAACTATGGCTACACCTTC . . TRBJ1-2 TRBV25-1
CASSPQGLRIEQFF TGTGCCAGCTCACCACAGGGACTACGAATTGAGCAGTTCTTC TRBD2 . TRBJ2-1 TRBV18
CASSHPIDRGTYNEQFF TGCGCCAGCAGCCACCCTATAGACAGGGGGACCTACAATGAGCAGTTCTTC TRBD1 . TRBJ2-1 TRBV4-1
CASSPSGQSGANVLTF TGCGCCAGCAGCCCTTCGGGACAGTCTGGGGCCAACGTCCTGACTTTC TRBD1 . TRBJ2-6 TRBV5-1
CASSIGRGGDTGELFF TGTGCCAGTAGTATAGGGAGGGGCGGTGACACCGGGGAGCTGTTTTTT . . TRBJ2-2 TRBV19
CASLPRQARSNQPQHF TGTGCCAGCCTCCCCCGACAGGCGAGGAGCAATCAGCCCCAGCATTTT . . TRBJ1-5 TRBV28
CASSPTGSSGNTIYF TGTGCCAGCAGCCCTACAGGGAGCTCTGGAAACACCATATATTTT . . TRBJ1-3 TRBV9
CASSLGWSAAGANVLTF TGTGCCAGCAGCTTAGGTTGGTCTGCGGCTGGGGCCAACGTCCTGACTTTC . . TRBJ2-6 TRBV13
CASGLSANTGELFF TGTGCCAGCGGACTGAGCGCGAACACCGGGGAGCTGTTTTTT . many TRBJ2-2 TRBV2
CASRREVRSYEQYF TGTGCCAGCAGGAGGGAGGTACGTTCCTACGAGCAGTACTTC . . TRBJ2-7 TRBV28
CASLLSRWGSGANVLTF TGTGCCAGCCTACTGTCGCGGTGGGGCTCTGGGGCCAACGTCCTGACTTTC . . TRBJ2-6 TRBV28
CASSGTAGPGNKAFF TGTGCCAGCTCGGGGACAGCCGGGCCGGGGAATAAAGCTTTCTTT TRBD1 . TRBJ1-1 TRBV2
CASSFSGTRNYNEQFF TGTGCCAGCAGCTTCTCCGGGACACGAAATTACAATGAGCAGTTCTTC . . TRBJ2-1 TRBV7-9
CASTSSGSYEQYF TGTGCCAGCACCTCAAGCGGTAGCTACGAGCAGTACTTC . many TRBJ2-7 TRBV27
CASSFSGTSPNEQFF TGTGCCAGCAGCTTTTCCGGGACCTCTCCCAATGAGCAGTTCTTC . . TRBJ2-1 TRBV7-2
CASSLGRGTGNYEQYF TGTGCCAGCAGCTTGGGGCGAGGGACAGGGAACTACGAGCAGTACTTC TRBD1 . TRBJ2-7 TRBV11-2
CASSDLAEGIYEQYF TGTGCCAGCAGCGATCTAGCGGAAGGCATCTACGAGCAGTACTTC TRBD2 many TRBJ2-7 TRBV27
CAIGGAPDSYEQYF TGTGCCATCGGAGGGGCCCCTGACTCCTACGAGCAGTACTTC . . TRBJ2-7 TRBV10-3
CASSLTGVGTEAFF TGCGCCAGCAGCTTGACAGGGGTCGGCACTGAAGCTTTCTTT TRBD1 . TRBJ1-1 TRBV5-1
CASSHSYEQYF TGTGCCAGCTCACACTCCTACGAGCAGTACTTC . . TRBJ2-7 TRBV18
CASSLEGHSMYEQFF TGCGCCAGCAGCTTGGAGGGACACAGTATGTATGAGCAGTTCTTC . . TRBJ2-1 TRBV5-1